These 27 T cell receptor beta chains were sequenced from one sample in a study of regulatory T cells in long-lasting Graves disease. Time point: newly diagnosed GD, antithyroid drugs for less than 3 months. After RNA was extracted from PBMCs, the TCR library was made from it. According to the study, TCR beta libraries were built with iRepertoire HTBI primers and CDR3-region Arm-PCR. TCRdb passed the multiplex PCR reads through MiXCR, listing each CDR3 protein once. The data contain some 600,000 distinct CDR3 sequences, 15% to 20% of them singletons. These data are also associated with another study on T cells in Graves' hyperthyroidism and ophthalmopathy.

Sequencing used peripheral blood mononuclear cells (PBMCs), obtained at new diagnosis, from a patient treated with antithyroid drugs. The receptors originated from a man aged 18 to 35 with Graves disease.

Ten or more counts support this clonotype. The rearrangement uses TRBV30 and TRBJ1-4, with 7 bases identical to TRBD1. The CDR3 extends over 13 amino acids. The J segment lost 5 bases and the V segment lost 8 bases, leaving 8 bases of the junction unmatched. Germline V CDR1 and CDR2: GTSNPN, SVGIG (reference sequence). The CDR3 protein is CAHNRGTNEKLFF. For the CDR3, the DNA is TGTGCCCACAACAGGGGCACGAATGAAAAACTGTTTTTT.

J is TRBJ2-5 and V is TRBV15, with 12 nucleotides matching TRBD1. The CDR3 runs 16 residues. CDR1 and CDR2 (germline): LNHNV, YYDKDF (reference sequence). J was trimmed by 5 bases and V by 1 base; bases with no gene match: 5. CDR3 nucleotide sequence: TGTGCCACCAGCAGAGGGGGACAGGGGGCTAGGGAGACCCAGTACTTC. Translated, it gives CATSRGGQGARETQYF. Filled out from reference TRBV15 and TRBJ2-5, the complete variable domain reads DAMVIQNPRYQVTQFGKPVTLSCSQTLNHNVMYWYQQKSSQAPKLLFHYYDKDFNNEADTPDNFQSRRPNTSFCFLDIRSPGLGDTAMYLCATSRGGQGARETQYFGPGTRLLVL.

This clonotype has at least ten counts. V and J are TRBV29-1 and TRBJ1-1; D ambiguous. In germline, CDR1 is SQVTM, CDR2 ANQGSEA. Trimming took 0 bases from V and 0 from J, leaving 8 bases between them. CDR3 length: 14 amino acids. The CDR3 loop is CSVEDRLMNTEAFF. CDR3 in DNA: TGCAGCGTTGAAGATCGGCTTATGAACACTGAAGCTTTCTTT. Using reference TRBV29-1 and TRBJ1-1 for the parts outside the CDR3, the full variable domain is SAVISQKPSRDICQRGTSLTIQCQVDSQVTMMFWYRQQPGQSLTLIATANQGSEATYESGFVIDKFPISRPNLTFSTLTVSNMSPEDSSIYLCSVEDRLMNTEAFFGQGTRLTVV.

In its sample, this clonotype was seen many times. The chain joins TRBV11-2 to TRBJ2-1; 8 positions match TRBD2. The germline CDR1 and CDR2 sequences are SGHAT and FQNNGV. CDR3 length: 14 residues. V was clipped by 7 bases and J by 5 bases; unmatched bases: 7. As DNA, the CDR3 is TGTGCCAGCACCGGGGGGGTCCTTAACAATGAGCAGTTCTTC. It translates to CASTGGVLNNEQFF.

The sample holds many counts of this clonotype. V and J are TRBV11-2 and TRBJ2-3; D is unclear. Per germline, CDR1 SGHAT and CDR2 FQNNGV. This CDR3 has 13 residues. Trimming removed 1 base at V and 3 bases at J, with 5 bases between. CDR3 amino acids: CASSLGVTDTQYF. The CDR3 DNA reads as TGTGCCAGCAGCTTAGGGGTGACAGATACGCAGTATTTT.

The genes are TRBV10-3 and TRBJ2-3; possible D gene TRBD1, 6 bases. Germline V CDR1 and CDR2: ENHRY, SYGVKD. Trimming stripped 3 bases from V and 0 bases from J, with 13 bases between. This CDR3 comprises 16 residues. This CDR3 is CAISEWTVLSTDTQYF. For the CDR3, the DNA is TGTGCCATCAGTGAATGGACAGTCCTAAGCACAGATACGCAGTATTTT.

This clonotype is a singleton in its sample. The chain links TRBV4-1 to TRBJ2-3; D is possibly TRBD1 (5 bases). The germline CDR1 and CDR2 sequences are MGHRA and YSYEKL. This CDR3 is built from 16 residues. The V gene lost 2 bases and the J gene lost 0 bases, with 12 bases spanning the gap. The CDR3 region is CASSQSGSSSTDTQYF. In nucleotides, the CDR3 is TGCGCCAGCAGCCAATCAGGGTCTTCTAGCACAGATACGCAGTATTTT.

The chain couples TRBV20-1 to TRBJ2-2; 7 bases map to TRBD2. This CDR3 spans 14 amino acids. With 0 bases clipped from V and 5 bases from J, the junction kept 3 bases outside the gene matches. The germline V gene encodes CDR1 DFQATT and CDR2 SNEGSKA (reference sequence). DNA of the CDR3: TGCAGTGCTAGAGATGGGGGGGGAACCGGGGAGCTGTTTTTT. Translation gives CSARDGGGTGELFF.

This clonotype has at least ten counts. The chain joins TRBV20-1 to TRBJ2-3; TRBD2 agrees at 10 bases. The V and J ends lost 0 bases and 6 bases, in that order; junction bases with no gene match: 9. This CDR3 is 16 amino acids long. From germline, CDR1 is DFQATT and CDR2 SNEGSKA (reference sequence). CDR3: CSARDLRLAGWDTQYF. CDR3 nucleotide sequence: TGCAGTGCTAGAGATCTTAGACTAGCGGGTTGGGATACGCAGTATTTT.

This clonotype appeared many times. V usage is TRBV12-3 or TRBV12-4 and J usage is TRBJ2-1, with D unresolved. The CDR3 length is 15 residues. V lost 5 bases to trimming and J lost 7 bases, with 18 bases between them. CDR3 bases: TGTGCCAGCAGTAGAGCTCTGGGCGCAGTAAATGAGCAGTTCTTC. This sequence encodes CASSRALGAVNEQFF.

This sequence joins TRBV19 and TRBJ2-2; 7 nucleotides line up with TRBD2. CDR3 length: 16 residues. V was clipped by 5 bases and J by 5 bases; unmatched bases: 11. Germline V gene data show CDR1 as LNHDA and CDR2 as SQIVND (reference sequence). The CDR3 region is CASSPWEGPGTGELFF. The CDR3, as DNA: TGTGCCAGTAGTCCTTGGGAGGGCCCCGGGACCGGGGAGCTGTTTTTT.

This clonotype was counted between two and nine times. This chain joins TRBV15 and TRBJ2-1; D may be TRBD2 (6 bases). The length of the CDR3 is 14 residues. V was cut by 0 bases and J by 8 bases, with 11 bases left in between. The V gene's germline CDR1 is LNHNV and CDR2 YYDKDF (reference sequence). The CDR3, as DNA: TGTGCCACCAGCAGAGATGAGGAGGGAGATGAGCAGTTCTTC. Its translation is CATSRDEEGDEQFF. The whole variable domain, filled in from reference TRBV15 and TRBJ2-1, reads DAMVIQNPRYQVTQFGKPVTLSCSQTLNHNVMYWYQQKSSQAPKLLFHYYDKDFNNEADTPDNFQSRRPNTSFCFLDIRSPGLGDTAMYLCATSRDEEGDEQFFGPGTRLTVL.

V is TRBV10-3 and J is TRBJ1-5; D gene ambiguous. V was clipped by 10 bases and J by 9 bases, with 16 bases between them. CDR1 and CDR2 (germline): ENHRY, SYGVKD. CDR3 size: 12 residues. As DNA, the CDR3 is TGTGCCACCGCGGACGGGAGAGGGCCCCAGCATTTT. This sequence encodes CATADGRGPQHF.

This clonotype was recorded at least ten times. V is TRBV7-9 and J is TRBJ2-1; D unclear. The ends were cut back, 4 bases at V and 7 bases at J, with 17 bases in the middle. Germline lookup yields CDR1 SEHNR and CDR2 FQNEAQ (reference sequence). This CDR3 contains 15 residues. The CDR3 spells CASSSLLVAANEQFF. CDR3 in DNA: TGTGCCAGCAGCTCACTCCTCGTCGCGGCAAATGAGCAGTTCTTC.

The CDR3 DNA reads as TGTGCCAGTAGACCAGGGGGCGCAAGGAGGGATGAGCAGTTCTTC. It codes for CASRPGGARRDEQFF. J is TRBJ2-1 and V is TRBV19, with 8 bases identical to TRBD1. This CDR3 region has 15 residues. Losses at the gene ends were 6 bases for V and 8 bases for J; bases not matched to a gene: 12. Germline loops: CDR1 LNHDA, CDR2 SQIVND (reference sequence).

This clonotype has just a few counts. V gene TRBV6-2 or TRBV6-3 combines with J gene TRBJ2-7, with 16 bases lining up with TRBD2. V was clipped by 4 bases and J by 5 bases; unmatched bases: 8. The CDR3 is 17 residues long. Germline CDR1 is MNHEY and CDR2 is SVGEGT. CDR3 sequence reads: CASSSGTSGRATDEQYF. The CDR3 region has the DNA TGTGCCAGCAGTTCCGGGACTAGCGGGAGGGCTACGGACGAGCAGTACTTC.

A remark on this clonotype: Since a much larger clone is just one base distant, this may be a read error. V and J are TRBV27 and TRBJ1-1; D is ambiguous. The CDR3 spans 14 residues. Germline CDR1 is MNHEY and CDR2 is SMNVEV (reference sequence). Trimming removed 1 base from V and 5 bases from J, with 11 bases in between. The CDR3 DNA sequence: TGTGCCAGCAGTTTATTCGAGGGCCGGACTGAAGCTTTCTTT. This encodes CASSLFEGRTEAFF.

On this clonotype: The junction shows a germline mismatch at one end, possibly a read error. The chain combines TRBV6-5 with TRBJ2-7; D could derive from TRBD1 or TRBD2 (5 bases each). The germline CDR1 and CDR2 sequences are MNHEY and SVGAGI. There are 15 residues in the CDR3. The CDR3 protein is CASGYVRGALGEQYF. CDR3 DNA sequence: TGTGCCAGCGGTTACGTACGAGGGGCCCTTGGCGAGCAGTACTTC.

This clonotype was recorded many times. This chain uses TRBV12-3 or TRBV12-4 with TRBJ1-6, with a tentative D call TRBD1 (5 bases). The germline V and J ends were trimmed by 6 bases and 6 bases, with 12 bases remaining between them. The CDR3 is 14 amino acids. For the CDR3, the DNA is TGTGCCAGCAGGCCCTCGGGGGGTAATTCACCCCTCCACTTT. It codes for CASRPSGGNSPLHF.

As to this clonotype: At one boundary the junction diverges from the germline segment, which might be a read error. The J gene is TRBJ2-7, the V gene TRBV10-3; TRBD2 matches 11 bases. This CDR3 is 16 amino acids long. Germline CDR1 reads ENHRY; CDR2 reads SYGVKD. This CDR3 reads CATSDYLAGGRYEQYF. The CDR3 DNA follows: TGTGCCACCAGTGACTACTTAGCGGGAGGGAGGTACGAGCAGTACTTC.

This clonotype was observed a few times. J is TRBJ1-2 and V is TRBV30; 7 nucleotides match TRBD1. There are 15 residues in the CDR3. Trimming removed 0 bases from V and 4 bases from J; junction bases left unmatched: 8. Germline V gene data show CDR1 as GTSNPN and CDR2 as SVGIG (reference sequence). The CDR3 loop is CAWSVRRGSVYGYTF. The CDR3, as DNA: TGTGCCTGGAGTGTACGCAGGGGGAGCGTCTATGGCTACACCTTC.

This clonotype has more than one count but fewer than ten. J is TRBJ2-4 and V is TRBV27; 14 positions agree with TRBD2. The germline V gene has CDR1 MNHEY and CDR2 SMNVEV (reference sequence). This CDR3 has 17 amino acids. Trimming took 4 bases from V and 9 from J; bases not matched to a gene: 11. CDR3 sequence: CASSSGTSGSRGGIQYF. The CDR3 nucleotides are TGTGCCAGCAGTTCAGGGACTAGCGGGAGTCGGGGGGGCATTCAGTACTTC.

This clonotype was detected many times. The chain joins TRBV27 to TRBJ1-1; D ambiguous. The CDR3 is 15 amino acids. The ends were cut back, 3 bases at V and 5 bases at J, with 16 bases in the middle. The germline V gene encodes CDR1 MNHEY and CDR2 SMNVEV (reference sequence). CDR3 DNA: TGTGCCAGCAGTTTCGCCGGGCCCGCAGGAACTGAAGCTTTCTTT. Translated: CASSFAGPAGTEAFF.

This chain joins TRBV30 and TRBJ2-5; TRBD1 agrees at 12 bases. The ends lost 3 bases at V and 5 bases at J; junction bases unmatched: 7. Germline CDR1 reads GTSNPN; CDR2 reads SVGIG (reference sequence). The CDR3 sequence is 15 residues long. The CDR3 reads CAWRGTGGRSETQYF. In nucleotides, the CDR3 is TGTGCCTGGAGGGGGACAGGGGGCCGGAGCGAGACCCAGTACTTC.

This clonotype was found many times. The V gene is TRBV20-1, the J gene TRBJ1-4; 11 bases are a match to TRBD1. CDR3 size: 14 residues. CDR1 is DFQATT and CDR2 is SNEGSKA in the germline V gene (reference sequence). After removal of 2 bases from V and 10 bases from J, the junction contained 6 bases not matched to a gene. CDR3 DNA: TGCAGTGCTAGAAGCCGGGACAGGGGGGTAAAACTGTTTTTT. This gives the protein CSARSRDRGVKLFF.

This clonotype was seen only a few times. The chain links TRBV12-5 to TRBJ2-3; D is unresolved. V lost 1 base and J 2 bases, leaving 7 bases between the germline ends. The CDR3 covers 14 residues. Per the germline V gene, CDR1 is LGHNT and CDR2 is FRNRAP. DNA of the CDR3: TGTGCTAGTGGTTTGGGGCAGCCCACAGATACGCAGTATTTT. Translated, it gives CASGLGQPTDTQYF.

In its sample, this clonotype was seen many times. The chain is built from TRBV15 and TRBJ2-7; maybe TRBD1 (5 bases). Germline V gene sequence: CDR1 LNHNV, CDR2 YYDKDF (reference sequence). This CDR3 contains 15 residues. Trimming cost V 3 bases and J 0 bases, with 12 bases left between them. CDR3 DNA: TGTGCCACCAGCAGTGATTACAGGAGCTCCTACGAGCAGTACTTC. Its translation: CATSSDYRSSYEQYF.